This TCR beta chain was retrieved from a study of T cells in Graves' hyperthyroidism and ophthalmopathy (dated by TCRdb to about 2019). At the level of the whole study: Peripheral blood samples were taken at initial diagnosis, before any treatment was given. The paper describes TCR Vbeta CDR3 sequencing of 120 to 150 peripheral blood samples, made up of about 41 ophthalmopathy patients, around 78 hyperthyroidism patients and 17 progressor patients. To identify distinguishing TCR V-J signatures, a discovery cohort of around 100 patients was used, comprising 40 to 45 with Graves' ophthalmopathy and approximately 57 with stable Graves' hyperthyroidism. The roughly 100 discovery patients were randomly split 7:3 into training and test sets. Prospective prediction of ophthalmopathy was tested in an independent validation cohort consisting of some 18 hyperthyroidism patients and around 16 patients who later progressed to ophthalmopathy. In several Graves' hyperthyroidism patients, the study also compared T-cell repertoires from thyroid tissue with T-cell repertoires from blood. After blood sampling, hyperthyroidism patients were treated with methimazole at a starting dose of 30 mg daily, and ophthalmopathy patients were treated with high-dose intravenous methylprednisolone.

Ophthalmopathy patients had moderately to severely active disease, Clinical Activity Score of at least 3, NOSPECS grade of at least 4, and duration under 3 months. The study excluded patients with uncontrolled infections, other autoimmune diseases, pregnancy or lactation. Diagnoses were based on clinical symptoms, serum thyroxine and TRAb, thyroid ultrasound and orbital computed tomography. PBMCs were separated from under 12 ml of fresh peripheral blood using Ficoll-Paque density gradient centrifugation. Total RNA was extracted using Trizol reagent, and RNA quality was assessed on an Agilent 2100 Bioanalyzer. TCR beta CDR3 regions were amplified from RNA transcripts. The first round of RT-PCR for the TCR CDR3 was performed with the HTBI primer set and the Qiagen OneStep RT-PCR kit. Libraries were constructed in a second round of multiplex PCR, after which size selection and purification were performed. The libraries were sequenced on an Illumina HiSeq2000 using paired-end 100 bp reads. Under the source paper's analysis protocol: SOAPnuke was used to process the raw data, removing reads that contained adapters or uncalled bases, had a mean Phred below 15, or lacked an exact match to the constant primer or identifier. COPE v1.2.5 was used to merge the high-quality paired reads, and each unique nucleotide sequence was defined as a clonotype. MiTCR v1.1 was used to align clonotypes to the IMGT TRBV, TRBD and TRBJ reference segments. Analysis was restricted to V-J combinations with a frequency above 0.0001, which covered about 99% of repertoires. A TCS score was defined as the ratio between F50 (clonal expansion) and ExV (chaos), using BLOSUM62-based TCRdist between CDR3 peptides within each V-J. Welch's t-statistics and random forest reduced 514 V-J features to around 14, which were used in a naive Bayes classifier (R e1071). TCRdb redid the processing of the public reads, applying fastp at Q25 and MiXCR, and retained in-frame beta chains. Rows merge per CDR3 protein into single entries with the most common DNA and genes. Here the V and J calls rest on TCRdb's processing, not on the authors' analysis. This sample is represented by some 650,000 distinct CDR3 sequences; more than 15% of them were singletons. Jointly, the top ten make up about 3.5% of the sample.

Points the paper makes about the study in general: Ophthalmopathy was separated from stable hyperthyroidism by a 13 V-J signature model, with around 90% sensitivity and 81% to 83% specificity obtained in cross-validation and 80%/75% obtained in testing. Blood samples also contained most of the expanded thyroid clonotypes (frequency above 0.001), which suggests that blood repertoires may reflect thyroid immune responses. Sample size was not statistically predetermined, and blinding of investigators to group allocation was not performed. In validation, progression to ophthalmopathy was predicted by the model with 55% to 71% sensitivity and just over 72% specificity, a median of roughly 6 months before onset.

This clonotype was picked up many times. Which antigen it targets is not known. Base qualities are missing; no much larger clone stands one base away. From the cysteine through the phenylalanine, the CDR3 covers 17 amino acids. Of the read, only the CDR3 DNA is kept; its 51 bases are in frame from base 1. The germline V gene yields KGHDR for CDR1 and SFDVKD for CDR2. Ends trimmed: V by 4 bases, J by 1 base; bases unmatched to a gene: 5. Sample: blood. Rearrangement joined TRBV24-1 to TRBJ2-2; 10 junctional bases match TRBD2. This TCR came from a woman between 35 and 50 years old with Graves' ophthalmopathy. The DNA sequence is TGTGCCACCAGTGACCTTCGGACTAGCGGGAACACCGGGGAGCTGTTTTTT. This codes for CATSDLRTSGNTGELFF.